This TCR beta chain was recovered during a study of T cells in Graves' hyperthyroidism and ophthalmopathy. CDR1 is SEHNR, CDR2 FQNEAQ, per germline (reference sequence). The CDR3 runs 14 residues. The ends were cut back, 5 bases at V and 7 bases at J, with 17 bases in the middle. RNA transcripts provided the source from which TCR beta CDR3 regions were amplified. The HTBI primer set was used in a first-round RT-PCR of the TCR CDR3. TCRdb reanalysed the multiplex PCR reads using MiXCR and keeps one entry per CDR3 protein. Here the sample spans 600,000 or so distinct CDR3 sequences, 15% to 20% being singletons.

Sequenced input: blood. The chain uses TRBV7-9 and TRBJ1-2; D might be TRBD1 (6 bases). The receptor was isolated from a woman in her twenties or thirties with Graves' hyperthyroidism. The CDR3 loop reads CASSKTSGVRGYTF. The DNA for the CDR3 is TGTGCCAGCAGCAAGACATCAGGGGTCCGTGGCTACACCTTC. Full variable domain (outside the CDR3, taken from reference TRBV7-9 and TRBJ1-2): DTGVSQNPRHKITKRGQNVTFRCDPISEHNRLYWYRQTLGQGPEFLTYFQNEAQLEKSRLLSDRFSAERPKGSFSTLEIQRTEQGDSAMYLCASSKTSGVRGYTFGSGTRLTVV.